The entry below gives a single TCR beta chain sequence along with its context. Looked up from germline, CDR1 is MNHEY and CDR2 is SMNVEV (reference sequence). V gave up 3 bases and J gave up 5 bases; unmatched junction bases: 6. The CDR3 sequence is 14 residues long. This sample stems from a study of blood T cell repertoires in COVID-19. About the research overall: The cDNA or gDNA used as material had been derived from T cells, B-cell-depleted T cells, or PBMCs.

Produced via immunoSEQ multiplex PCR; TCRdb's table is partial and in-frame only. Of fewer than 250,000 clones in the sample, about four fifths were seen once. What was sequenced was peripheral blood. The receptor was isolated from a man in his fifties or sixties with acute or convalescent COVID-19. The chain combines TRBV27 with TRBJ1-1, with 7 bases aligning to TRBD1. Here the CDR3 reads CASSLYRGETEAFF. As DNA, the CDR3 is TGTGCCAGCAGTTTGTACAGGGGAGAAACTGAAGCTTTCTTT.